This T cell receptor beta chain emerged from a study of beta chain features in type 1 diabetes (dated by TCRdb to 2016 to 2018). Study-wide context: Mean age, gender distribution, total cell number and subset yield were not different between patients and healthy donors. A total of 107,917,701 sorted cells were examined across all samples, and a strong correlation was observed between cell number per subset and RNA yield. The study compared the TCRB repertoires of sorted circulating CD4+ T cell subsets in recently diagnosed type 1 diabetes patients with those in matched healthy donors. Regulatory and stem cell-like memory subsets were obtained from only 8 patients and roughly eight healthy donors, while naive and central memory subsets were obtained from all 30 or so donors.

The trim is 1 base for V and 3 bases for J, with a gap of 7 bases between the germline ends. Reading from cysteine to phenylalanine, the CDR3 counts 14 amino acids. Just CDR3 DNA is preserved here, 42 bases in frame from base 1. Based on the germline V gene, the CDR1 and CDR2 sequences are MGHRA and YSYEKL. Notes on this clone: Its cognate antigen has yet to be identified. Base qualities are not recorded, but no much larger clone differs from it by a single base.

Each donor gave one peripheral blood draw, around 100 mL on average, collected into heparinised tubes. A BD FACSAria II was used to sort naive, central memory, regulatory and stem cell-like memory CD4+ T cells with a panel that included CD45RO, CCR7, CD25, CD127, CD95 and CD27. Purity was above 95% for every sorted population. Right away, PBMCs were isolated by Lymphoprep density gradient centrifugation and were stained directly, with no culture step. Samples were stained and sorted in pairs, with one healthy donor and one patient per experiment, so that batch effects were minimized. The entire amount of isolated RNA was reverse transcribed using the High Capacity cDNA Reverse Transcription Kit, so the sequenced TCRB transcripts were expressed ones. Deep immunoSEQ sequencing was performed on naive, central memory and regulatory T cell samples, with an average of roughly 4 million total reads per sample. Sorted cells were lysed in RLT buffer, and RNA was extracted using DNase-treated RNeasy Micro or Mini kits according to cell number. To prevent cross-contamination, each cell subset was processed individually, whereas patient and healthy donor samples were processed jointly. TCRB sequences were amplified from cDNA with the immunoSEQ multiplex PCR, producing 87-bp fragments spanning the CDR3 region. Sequencing of the amplicons was done on the Illumina HiSeq platform. The authors processed their data as follows. PCR bias was computationally corrected using synthetic template baselines, reads within Hamming distance 2 were collapsed, and singletons that could not be merged were discarded. Reads were aligned to IMGT to assign V, D and J genes, CDR3 length, and insertions or deletions at six rearrangement sites. Within each subset, clonotype counts were normalized to sorted cell number, and only after that were true diversity and Gini coefficients computed with the tcR R package. The overlap coefficient, calculated on TCRB nucleotide sequences, was used to measure repertoire sharing. Out-of-frame TCRB sequences from naive cells were analyzed to stand in for the pre-selection repertoire. TCRdb holds this immuneACCESS table with in-frame rearrangements only. Some clones are missing; in checked studies, unresolved V genes explain under half, and the rest has no known cause. From that table come the V and J calls and clone size; the DNA was used to work out D and trimming. This sample has about 660,000 clones in its table, and over 12% of those were observed once. Of the sample, approximately 0.043% falls within the top ten clones.

Points the paper makes about the study in general: Only small numbers of individuals were included in the HLA sub-analyses, which left unresolved whether HLA type had any influence on TCRB rearrangement. PCR might favor shorter templates, but patient and control samples were amplified and corrected together, so any skew would affect both groups equally. Fewer insertions and more nucleotide deletions at VDJ recombination sites were observed in patients with type 1 diabetes, implying thymic rearrangement abnormalities. Because cDNA rather than genomic DNA was sequenced, highly expressing activated cells could have been over-represented, although no difference in activation and CD3 levels was found between groups. Type 1 diabetes patients showed a moderate but significant shortening of TCRB CDR3 length in all four CD4+ subsets. Naive, central memory and regulatory TCRB repertoires appeared to be more similar among patients than among healthy donors.

The clonotype was recovered from a man aged 18 to 30 with type 1 diabetes. The receptor chain draws on TRBV4-1 and TRBJ1-3; no D gene can be assigned with confidence. The sequenced sample consisted of naive CD4+ T cells from blood. What this sample's cell subset or site label stands for: true naive CD4+ T cells. The CDR3: CASSQVALGNTIYF. The DNA sequence follows: TGCGCCAGCAGCCAAGTTGCCCTTGGAAACACCATATATTTT.